A selection of T cell receptor beta chains follows, all from one sample in a study of blood T cell repertoires in COVID-19. Method: immunoSEQ multiplex PCR; TCRdb's copy keeps in-frame clones and lacks some. The sample comprises 120,000 or so clones, 88% of which are singletons, and 1.5% to 1.9% rests with the top ten. The specimen sequenced was peripheral blood. The receptors here all came from a human donor in a cohort sampled during active COVID-19. The CDR3 runs from the conserved cysteine through the conserved F or W. D genes are given only for firm matches. For some rows the clone size is stated as once, few or many, or as a class when expanded; others skip it.

TRBV24-1	few	-	TRBJ2-1	TGTGCCACCAGTGATTCGGCGAATATGGAGTATGAGCAGTTCTTC	CATSDSANMEYEQFF
TRBV19	-	TRBD1	TRBJ1-6	TGTGCCAGTAGTATAGAGTTCCTCGATGGACAGGGCTATAATTCACCCCTCCACTTT	CASSIEFLDGQGYNSPLHF
TRBV19	-	TRBD1	TRBJ2-3	TGTGCCAGTAGTATACCAACAGGGGCCGTCACAGATACGCAGTATTTT	CASSIPTGAVTDTQYF
TRBV6-1	-	TRBD2	TRBJ2-2	TGTGCCAGCAGTGATCGTAGCGGGAGTAAGTCGGCCGGGGAGCTGTTTTTT	CASSDRSGSKSAGELFF
TRBV19	once	TRBD1	TRBJ1-4	TGTGCCAGTAGCCTGGGACAGGGGGGCGAAAAACTGTTTTTT	CASSLGQGGEKLFF
TRBV29-1	-	TRBD1	TRBJ2-2	TGCAGCGTTACCGGACAGGGAGGCACCGGGGAGCTGTTTTTT	CSVTGQGGTGELFF
TRBV7-8	-	-	TRBJ1-1	TGTGCCAGCAGCTTAACGGCAGGCCCCCGGGGGGACACTGAAGCTTTCTTT	CASSLTAGPRGDTEAFF
TRBV4-1	-	-	TRBJ1-3	TGCGCCAGCAGCATACAGGGTGCTGCTGGAAACACCATATATTTT	CASSIQGAAGNTIYF
TRBV6-7	-	TRBD1	TRBJ1-1	TGTGCCAGCAGTTCCCAACAGGGGGGGTGGACTGAAGCTTTCTTT	CASSSQQGGWTEAFF
TRBV7-8	-	-	TRBJ1-2	TGTGCCAGCAGCTTAGGGCCCCAAACCCACTATGGCTACACCTTC	CASSLGPQTHYGYTF
TRBV7-2	-	TRBD1	TRBJ2-7	TGTGCCAGCAGCCCATGGACAGGTGCCTCCTACGAGCAGTACTTC	CASSPWTGASYEQYF
TRBV14	-	-	TRBJ2-7	TGTGCCAGCAGCCAAGACGGCAGGGACTCCTACGAGCAGTACTTC	CASSQDGRDSYEQYF
TRBV19	-	TRBD1	TRBJ2-6	TGTGCCAGTAGTTCAGAACCGGGACAGGGGACGGTTGGGGCCAACGTCCTGACTTTC	CASSSEPGQGTVGANVLTF
TRBV5-1	-	TRBD1	TRBJ1-1	TGCGCCAGCAGCTTTACAGGGGGCAGGAACACTGAAGCTTTCTTT	CASSFTGGRNTEAFF
TRBV11-2	-	TRBD1	TRBJ2-7	TGTGCCAGCAGCTTATTAGAGTCGGCGGGACAGGGGGCCTACGAGCAGTACTTC	CASSLLESAGQGAYEQYF